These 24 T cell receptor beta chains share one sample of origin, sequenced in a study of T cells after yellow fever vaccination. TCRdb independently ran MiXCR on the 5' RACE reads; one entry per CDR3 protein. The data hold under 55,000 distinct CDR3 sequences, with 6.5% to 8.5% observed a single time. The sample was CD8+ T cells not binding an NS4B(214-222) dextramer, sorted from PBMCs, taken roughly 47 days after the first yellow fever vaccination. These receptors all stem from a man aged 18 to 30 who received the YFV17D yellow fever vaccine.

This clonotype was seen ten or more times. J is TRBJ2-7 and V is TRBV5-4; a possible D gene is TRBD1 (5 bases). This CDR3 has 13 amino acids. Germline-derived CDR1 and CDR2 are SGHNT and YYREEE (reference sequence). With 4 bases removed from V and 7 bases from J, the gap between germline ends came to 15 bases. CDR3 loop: CASSPQTVKEQYF. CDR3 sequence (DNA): TGTGCCAGCAGCCCTCAGACAGTTAAGGAGCAGTACTTC.

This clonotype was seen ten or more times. CDR3 region: CASSLSVPNYGYTF. In DNA form, the CDR3 reads TGTGCCAGCAGTTTATCAGTTCCTAACTATGGCTACACCTTC. The chain is built from TRBV27 and TRBJ1-2; D gene unclear. This CDR3 has 14 residues. Trimming took off 0 bases at V and 0 bases at J, with 5 bases between the two ends. Germline CDR1 reads MNHEY; CDR2 reads SMNVEV (reference sequence).

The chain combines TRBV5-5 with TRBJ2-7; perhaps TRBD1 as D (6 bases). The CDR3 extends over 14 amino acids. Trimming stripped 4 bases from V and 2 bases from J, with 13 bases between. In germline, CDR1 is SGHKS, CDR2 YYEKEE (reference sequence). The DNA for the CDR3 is TGTGCCAGCAGCCTACAGGGCGGCACCTACGAGCAGTACTTC. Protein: CASSLQGGTYEQYF.

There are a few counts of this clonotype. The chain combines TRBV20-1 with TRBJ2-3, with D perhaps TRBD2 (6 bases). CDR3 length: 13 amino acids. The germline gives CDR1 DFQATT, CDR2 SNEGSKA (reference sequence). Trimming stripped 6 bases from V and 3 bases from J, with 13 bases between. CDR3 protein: CSADAGRTDTQYF. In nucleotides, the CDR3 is TGCAGTGCCGACGCGGGGAGAACAGATACGCAGTATTTT.

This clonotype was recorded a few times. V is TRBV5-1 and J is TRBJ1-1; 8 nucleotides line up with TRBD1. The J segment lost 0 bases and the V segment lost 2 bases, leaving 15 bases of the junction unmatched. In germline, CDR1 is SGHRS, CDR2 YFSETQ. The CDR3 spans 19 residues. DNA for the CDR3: TGCGCCAGCAGCTTTGGCCACCTACTCGGGACAGGACTGAACACTGAAGCTTTCTTT. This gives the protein CASSFGHLLGTGLNTEAFF.

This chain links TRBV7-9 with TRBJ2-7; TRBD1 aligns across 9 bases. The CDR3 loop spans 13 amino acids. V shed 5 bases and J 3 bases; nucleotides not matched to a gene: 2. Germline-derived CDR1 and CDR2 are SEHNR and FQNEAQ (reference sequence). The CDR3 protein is CASSRDRDYEQYF. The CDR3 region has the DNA TGTGCCAGCAGCCGGGACAGGGACTACGAGCAGTACTTC.

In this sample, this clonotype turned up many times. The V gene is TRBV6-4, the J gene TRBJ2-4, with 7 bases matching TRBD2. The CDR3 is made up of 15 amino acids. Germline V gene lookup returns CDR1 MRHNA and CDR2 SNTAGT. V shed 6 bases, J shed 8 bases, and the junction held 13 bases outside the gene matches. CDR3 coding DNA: TGTGCCAGCAGAGACCGCGGACTAGAGAACTACATTCAGTACTTC. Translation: CASRDRGLENYIQYF.

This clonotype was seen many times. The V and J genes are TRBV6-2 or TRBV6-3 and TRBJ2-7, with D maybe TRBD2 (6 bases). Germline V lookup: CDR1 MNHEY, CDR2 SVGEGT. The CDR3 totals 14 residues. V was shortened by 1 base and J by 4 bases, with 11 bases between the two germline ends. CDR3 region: CASSYFGTEYEQYF. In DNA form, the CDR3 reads TGTGCCAGCAGTTACTTCGGGACTGAGTACGAGCAGTACTTC.

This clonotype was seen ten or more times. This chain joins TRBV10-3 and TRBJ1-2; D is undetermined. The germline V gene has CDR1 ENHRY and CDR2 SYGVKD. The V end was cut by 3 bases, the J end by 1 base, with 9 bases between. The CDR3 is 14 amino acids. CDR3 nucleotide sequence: TGTGCCATCAGTGACGGCAGCAGTAACTATGGCTACACCTTC. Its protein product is CAISDGSSNYGYTF.

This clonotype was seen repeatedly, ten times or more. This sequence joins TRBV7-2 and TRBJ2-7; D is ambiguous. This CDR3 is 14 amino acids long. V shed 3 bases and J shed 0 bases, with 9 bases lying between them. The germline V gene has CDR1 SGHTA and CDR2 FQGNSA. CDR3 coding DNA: TGTGCCAGCAGCTTTTCCGGGCTCTCCTACGAGCAGTACTTC. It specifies CASSFSGLSYEQYF.

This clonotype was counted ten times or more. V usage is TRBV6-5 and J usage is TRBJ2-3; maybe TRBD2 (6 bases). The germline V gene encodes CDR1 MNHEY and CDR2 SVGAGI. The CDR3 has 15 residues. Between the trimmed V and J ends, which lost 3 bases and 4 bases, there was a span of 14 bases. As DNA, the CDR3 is TGTGCCAGCAGTTATGGGTGGGGGGTTGCAGATACGCAGTATTTT. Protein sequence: CASSYGWGVADTQYF.

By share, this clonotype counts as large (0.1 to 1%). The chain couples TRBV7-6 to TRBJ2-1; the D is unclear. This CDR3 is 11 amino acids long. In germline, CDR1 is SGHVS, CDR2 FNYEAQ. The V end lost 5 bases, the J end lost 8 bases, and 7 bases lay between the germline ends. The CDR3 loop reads CASSPGYEQFF. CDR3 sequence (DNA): TGTGCCAGCAGCCCTGGGTATGAGCAGTTCTTC.

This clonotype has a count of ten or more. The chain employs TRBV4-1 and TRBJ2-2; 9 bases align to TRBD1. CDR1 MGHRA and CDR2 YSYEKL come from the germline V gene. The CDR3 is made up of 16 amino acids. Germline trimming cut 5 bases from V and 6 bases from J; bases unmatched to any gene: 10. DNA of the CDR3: TGCGCCAGCAGCACCCAGACAGGGGGAGGTCCCGGGGAGCTGTTTTTT. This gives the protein CASSTQTGGGPGELFF.

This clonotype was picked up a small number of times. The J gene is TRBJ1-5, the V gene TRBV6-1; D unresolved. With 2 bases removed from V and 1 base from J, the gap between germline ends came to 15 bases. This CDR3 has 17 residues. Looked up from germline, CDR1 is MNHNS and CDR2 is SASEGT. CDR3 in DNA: TGTGCCAGCAGTGAAAGAGACGCAAGAAGGAGCAATCAGCCCCAGCATTTT. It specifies CASSERDARRSNQPQHF.

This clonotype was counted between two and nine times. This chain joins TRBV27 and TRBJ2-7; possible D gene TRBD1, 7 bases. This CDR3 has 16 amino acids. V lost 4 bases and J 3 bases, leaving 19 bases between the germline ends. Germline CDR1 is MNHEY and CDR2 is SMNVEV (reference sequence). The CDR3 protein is CASSCLRSRGVYEQYV. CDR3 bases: TGTGCCAGCAGTTGCCTGCGTTCCAGGGGGGTCTACGAGCAGTACGTC.

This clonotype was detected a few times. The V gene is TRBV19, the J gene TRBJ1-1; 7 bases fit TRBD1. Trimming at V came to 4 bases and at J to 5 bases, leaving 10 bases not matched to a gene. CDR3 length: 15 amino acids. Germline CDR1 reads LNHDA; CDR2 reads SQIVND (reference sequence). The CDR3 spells CASSRRQGGGTEAFF. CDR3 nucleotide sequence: TGTGCCAGTAGTAGACGACAGGGTGGTGGAACTGAAGCTTTCTTT.

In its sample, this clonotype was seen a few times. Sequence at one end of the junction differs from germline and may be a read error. Here the CDR3 reads CASSEGGGSYEQYF. CDR3 bases: TGTGCCAGCAGCGAAGGCGGGGGCTCCTACGAGCAGTACTTC. This chain links TRBV6-1 with TRBJ2-7, with TRBD2 matching 7 bases. This CDR3 comprises 14 residues. The germline V gene encodes CDR1 MNHNS and CDR2 SASEGT.

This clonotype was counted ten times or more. In DNA, the CDR3 is TGTGCCAGCAGACCGGGCGGAGCTGACACCGGGGAGCTGTTTTTT. Translating gives CASRPGGADTGELFF. The gene calls are TRBV12-3 or TRBV12-4 and TRBJ2-2; D is unclear. The CDR3 has 15 residues. Trimming pared 6 bases from V and 3 bases from J, leaving 14 bases between.

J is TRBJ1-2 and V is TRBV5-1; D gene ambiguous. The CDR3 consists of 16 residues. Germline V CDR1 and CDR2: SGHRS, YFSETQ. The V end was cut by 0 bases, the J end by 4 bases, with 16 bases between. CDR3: CASSLALPPESYGYTF. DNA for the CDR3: TGCGCCAGCAGCTTGGCCCTACCTCCGGAGTCCTATGGCTACACCTTC.

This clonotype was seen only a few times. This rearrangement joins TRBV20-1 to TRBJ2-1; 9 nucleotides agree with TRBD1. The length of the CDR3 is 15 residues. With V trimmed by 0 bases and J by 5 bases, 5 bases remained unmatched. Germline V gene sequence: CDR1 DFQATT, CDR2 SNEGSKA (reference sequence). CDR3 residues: CSARDTDRGDNEQFF. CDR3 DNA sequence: TGCAGTGCTAGAGATACTGACAGGGGGGACAATGAGCAGTTCTTC.

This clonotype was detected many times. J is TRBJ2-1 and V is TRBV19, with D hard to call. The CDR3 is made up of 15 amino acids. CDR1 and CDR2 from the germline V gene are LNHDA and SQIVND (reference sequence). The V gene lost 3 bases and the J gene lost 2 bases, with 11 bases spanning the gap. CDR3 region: CASSILLTTYNEQFF. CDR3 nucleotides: TGTGCCAGTAGTATCTTACTAACTACCTACAATGAGCAGTTCTTC.

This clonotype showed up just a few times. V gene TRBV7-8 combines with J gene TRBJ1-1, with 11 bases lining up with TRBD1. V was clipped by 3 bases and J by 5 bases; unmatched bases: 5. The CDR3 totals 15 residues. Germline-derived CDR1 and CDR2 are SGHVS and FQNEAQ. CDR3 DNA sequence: TGTGCCAGCAGCTTGCTCCGGGACAGGGGGACTGAAGCTTTCTTT. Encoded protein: CASSLLRDRGTEAFF. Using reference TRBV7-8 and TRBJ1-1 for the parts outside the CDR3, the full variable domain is GAGVSQSPRYKVAKRGQDVALRCDPISGHVSLFWYQQALGQGPEFLTYFQNEAQLDKSGLPSDRFFAERPEGSVSTLKIQRTQQEDSAVYLCASSLLRDRGTEAFFGQGTRLTVV.

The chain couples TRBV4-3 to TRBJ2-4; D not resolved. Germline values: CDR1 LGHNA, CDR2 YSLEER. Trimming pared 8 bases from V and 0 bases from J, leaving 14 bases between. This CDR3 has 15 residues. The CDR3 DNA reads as TGCGCCAGCTCCCTCGACCCGTTAGCCAAAAACATTCAGTACTTC. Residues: CASSLDPLAKNIQYF.

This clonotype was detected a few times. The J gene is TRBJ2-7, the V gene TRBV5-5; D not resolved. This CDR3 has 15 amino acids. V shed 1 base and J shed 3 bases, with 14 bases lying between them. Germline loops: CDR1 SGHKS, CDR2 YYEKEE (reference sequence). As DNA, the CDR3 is TGTGCCAGCAGCTTGTATTTACCCCAGTACTACGAGCAGTACTTC. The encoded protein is CASSLYLPQYYEQYF. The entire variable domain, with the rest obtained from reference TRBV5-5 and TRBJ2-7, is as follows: DAGVTQSPTHLIKTRGQQVTLRCSPISGHKSVSWYQQVLGQGPQFIFQYYEKEERGRGNFPDRFSARQFPNYSSELNVNALLLGDSALYLCASSLYLPQYYEQYFGPGTRLTVT.